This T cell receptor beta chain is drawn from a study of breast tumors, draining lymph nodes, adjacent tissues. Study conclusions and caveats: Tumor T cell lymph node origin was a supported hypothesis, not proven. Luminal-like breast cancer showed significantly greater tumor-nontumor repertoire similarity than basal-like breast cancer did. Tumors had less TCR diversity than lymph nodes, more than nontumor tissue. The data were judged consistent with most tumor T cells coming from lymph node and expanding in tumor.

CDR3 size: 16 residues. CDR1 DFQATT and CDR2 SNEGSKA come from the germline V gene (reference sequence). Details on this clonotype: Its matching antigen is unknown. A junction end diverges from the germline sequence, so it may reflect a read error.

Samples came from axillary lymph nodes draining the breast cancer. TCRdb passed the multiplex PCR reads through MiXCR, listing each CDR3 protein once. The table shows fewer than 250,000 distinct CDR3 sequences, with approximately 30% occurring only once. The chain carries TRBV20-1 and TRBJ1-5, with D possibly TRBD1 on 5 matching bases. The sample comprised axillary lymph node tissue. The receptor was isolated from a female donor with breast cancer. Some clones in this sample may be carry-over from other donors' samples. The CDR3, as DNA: TGCAGTGCTCCCAACACCGGGACTAGCCACAATGAGCCCCAGCATTTT. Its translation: CSAPNTGTSHNEPQHF.